The 22 T cell receptor beta chains reported below all come from one sample, sequenced in a study of human T cells and chemical hapten exposure (dated by TCRdb to the early 2020s). Library preparation attached unique molecular identifiers to individual cDNA molecules for quantitative, reproducible TCR counting. TCRdb handled the public reads itself, with Q25 trimming in fastp and clone calling in MiXCR, and kept productive beta chains. Every CDR3 protein is listed once, alongside the most common genes and DNA of its rows. Here the sample has 2,500 to 3,000 distinct CDR3 sequences; over 35% occur a single time. Of the sample, roughly 9.1% falls within the top ten clones. The sample's treatment or condition, from its label and the paper: therapeutic diphenylcyclopropenone sensitization with weekly scalp DPC. Specimen: whole blood, collected before DPC sensitization or 2, 6, or about 24 weeks after (not recorded which). The origin of the receptors is an adult with alopecia areata. Some clones in this sample may be carry-over from other donors' samples. This table probably holds off-target reads from a library built for another chain.

This chain uses TRBV29-1 with TRBJ2-5; TRBD1 aligns across 10 bases. The J segment lost 4 bases and the V segment lost 4 bases, leaving 9 bases of the junction unmatched. The CDR3 totals 15 residues. Germline V lookup: CDR1 SQVTM, CDR2 ANQGSEA. CDR3 DNA: TGCAGCGTTGGGGGATCCCGGGACAGGGGAGAGACCCAGTACTTC. Translated, it gives CSVGGSRDRGETQYF.

The chain joins TRBV9 to TRBJ2-2; no clear D gene. This CDR3 contains 12 residues. Germline V lookup: CDR1 SGDLS, CDR2 YYNGEE. Deletions cut 0 bases from V and 7 bases from J, with 4 bases between. For the CDR3, the DNA is TGTGCCAGCAGCGTAGTGAGCGGGGAGCTGTTTTTT. Translation gives CASSVVSGELFF.

This sequence joins TRBV19 and TRBJ2-3; tentative D call: TRBD2 (6 bases). This CDR3 has 16 amino acids. The V end was cut by 3 bases, the J end by 1 base, with 14 bases between. Germline values: CDR1 LNHDA, CDR2 SQIVND (reference sequence). The CDR3 is CASSMSRGPRTDTQYF. For the CDR3, the DNA is TGTGCCAGTAGTATGTCGCGGGGACCTCGCACAGATACGCAGTATTTT.

This clonotype was seen more than once but under ten times. This CDR3 reads CASSSGTNNEQFF. As DNA, the CDR3 is TGTGCCAGCAGTTCCGGGACTAACAATGAGCAGTTCTTC. V is TRBV6-5 and J is TRBJ2-1; TRBD2 matches 7 bases. The germline CDR1 and CDR2 sequences are MNHEY and SVGAGI. This CDR3 comprises 13 residues. Trimming cost V 4 bases and J 5 bases; bases outside gene matches: 2.

The V gene is TRBV4-3, the J gene TRBJ2-3; D is ambiguous. Trimming left V 0 bases short and J 1 base short, with 5 bases between. The germline CDR1 and CDR2 sequences are LGHNA and YSLEER. The CDR3 length is 14 residues. CDR3 coding DNA: TGCGCCAGCAGCCAAGAGCTAGGCACAGATACGCAGTATTTT. Its translation is CASSQELGTDTQYF.

The genes are TRBV6-1 and TRBJ2-2, with 9 bases identical to TRBD2. Per the germline V gene, CDR1 is MNHNS and CDR2 is SASEGT. Losses at the gene ends were 5 bases for V and 13 bases for J; bases not matched to a gene: 8. The CDR3 consists of 13 residues. CDR3 residues: CASSTREGRGLFF. The CDR3 DNA is TGTGCCAGCAGTACGCGGGAGGGCCGAGGGCTGTTTTTT.

This chain joins TRBV4-1 and TRBJ2-1; 9 nucleotides line up with TRBD2. The V gene's germline CDR1 is MGHRA and CDR2 YSYEKL. The CDR3 loop spans 15 amino acids. The J segment lost 6 bases and the V segment lost 0 bases, leaving 3 bases of the junction unmatched. CDR3 nucleotide sequence: TGCGCCAGCAGCCAAGATCGCGGGGGGGGCAATGAGCAGTTCTTC. This codes for CASSQDRGGGNEQFF.

In this sample, this clonotype turned up a few times. The chain carries TRBV20-1 and TRBJ2-2; 8 bases agree with TRBD1. Trimming cost V 6 bases and J 6 bases; bases outside gene matches: 6. Germline V gives CDR1 DFQATT, CDR2 SNEGSKA (reference sequence). This CDR3 contains 13 residues. In DNA form, the CDR3 reads TGCAGTGCGCGGACAGGGCGGGCCGGGGAGCTGTTTTTT. It codes for CSARTGRAGELFF.

The CDR3 sequence: CASSDALAGLTDTQYF. CDR3 DNA: TGTGCCAGCAGCGATGCGCTAGCGGGCCTCACAGATACGCAGTATTTT. The chain has TRBV25-1 and TRBJ2-3; TRBD2 agrees at 8 bases. The CDR3 covers 16 residues. Germline CDR1 and CDR2: MGHDK and SYGVNS. The V and J ends lost 6 bases and 2 bases, in that order; junction bases with no gene match: 10.

This chain joins TRBV11-1 and TRBJ2-3; D may be TRBD2 (5 bases). The length of the CDR3 is 14 residues. Germline-derived CDR1 and CDR2 are SGHAT and FQDESV (reference sequence). V was trimmed by 5 bases and J by 0 bases, leaving 9 bases between them. CDR3 sequence: CASSNGLSTDTQYF. The CDR3 DNA follows: TGTGCCAGCAGCAACGGACTTAGCACAGATACGCAGTATTTT.

The V gene is TRBV2, the J gene TRBJ2-1, with D uncertain. The CDR3 loop spans 10 amino acids. The V and J ends lost 4 bases and 8 bases respectively, with 3 bases between them. Germline V gene data show CDR1 as SNHLY and CDR2 as FYNNEI. The CDR3, as DNA: TGTGCCAGCAGTGTACATGAGCAGTTCTTC. Protein sequence: CASSVHEQFF.

The chain couples TRBV18 to TRBJ2-7; weak D call: TRBD1 (6 bases). The germline V gene encodes CDR1 KGHSH and CDR2 LQKENI. This CDR3 is 14 amino acids long. V lost 6 bases, J lost 2 bases, and 14 bases lay in between. The CDR3 spells CASSQETGPYEQYF. Written as DNA, the CDR3 is TGTGCCAGCTCTCAAGAGACAGGCCCCTACGAGCAGTACTTC. Drawing the rest from reference TRBV18 and TRBJ2-7, the complete variable domain is NAGVMQNPRHLVRRRGQEARLRCSPMKGHSHVYWYRQLPEEGLKFMVYLQKENIIDESGMPKERFSAEFPKEGPSILRIQQVVRGDSAAYFCASSQETGPYEQYFGPGTRLTVT.

The table lists this clonotype with a few counts. This chain links TRBV20-1 with TRBJ1-1, with D perhaps TRBD1 (5 bases). V gave up 3 bases and J gave up 3 bases, with 11 bases separating them. The CDR3 contains 13 residues. Germline CDR1 is DFQATT and CDR2 is SNEGSKA (reference sequence). The CDR3 sequence: CSASQGSDTEAFF. CDR3 coding DNA: TGCAGTGCTAGTCAGGGAAGCGACACTGAAGCTTTCTTT.

V is TRBV5-4 and J is TRBJ2-3; 11 bases agree with TRBD2. The V gene end was trimmed by 4 bases and the J gene end by 5 bases; junction bases not matched to a gene: 9. The CDR3 is 16 amino acids. The germline V gene has CDR1 SGHNT and CDR2 YYREEE (reference sequence). CDR3 sequence reads: CASSRRSGRARDTQYF. The DNA of the CDR3 is TGTGCCAGCAGCCGCCGTAGCGGGAGGGCCCGAGATACGCAGTATTTT.

This clonotype was observed a few times. The chain has TRBV6-6 and TRBJ2-1; the match to TRBD2 covers 10 bases. The CDR3 runs to 18 residues. With 6 bases clipped from V and 7 bases from J, the junction kept 18 bases outside the gene matches. CDR1 and CDR2 (germline): MNHNY, SVGAGI (reference sequence). As DNA, the CDR3 is TGTGCCAGCAGCCCGGGTAGATCTAGACTAGCGGGTTATAATGAGCAGTTCTTC. Its translation is CASSPGRSRLAGYNEQFF.

The rearrangement links TRBV5-1 to TRBJ2-7; tentative D call: TRBD1 (6 bases). The CDR3 sequence is 17 residues long. V was clipped by 4 bases and J by 5 bases, with 25 bases between them. Germline loops: CDR1 SGHRS, CDR2 YFSETQ. The CDR3 sequence is CASSLWIVQGGRNEQYF. CDR3 DNA sequence: TGCGCCAGCAGCCTATGGATTGTACAGGGCGGTAGGAACGAGCAGTACTTC. Full variable domain (outside the CDR3, taken from reference TRBV5-1 and TRBJ2-7): KAGVTQTPRYLIKTRGQQVTLSCSPISGHRSVSWYQQTPGQGLQFLFEYFSETQRNKGNFPGRFSGRQFSNSRSEMNVSTLELGDSALYLCASSLWIVQGGRNEQYFGPGTRLTVT.

The chain uses TRBV5-6 and TRBJ2-1; 10 bases agree with TRBD1. V shed 4 bases, J shed 4 bases, and the junction held 5 bases outside the gene matches. Germline assignment: CDR1 SGHDT and CDR2 YYEEEE. This CDR3 has 15 amino acids. This CDR3 is CASSMTGGDYNEQFF. Here the CDR3 DNA reads TGTGCCAGCAGCATGACAGGGGGCGATTACAATGAGCAGTTCTTC.

In this sample, this clonotype turned up a few times. The V call is TRBV2, the J call TRBJ2-4, with D tentatively TRBD1 (5 bases). V was clipped by 10 bases and J by 1 base, with 17 bases between them. The germline gives CDR1 SNHLY, CDR2 FYNNEI. The CDR3 length is 15 residues. Written as DNA, the CDR3 is TGTGCCACCTACGCAGGGATGGGGGCCAAAAACATTCAGTACTTC. It translates to CATYAGMGAKNIQYF.

This clonotype was picked up one time. The rearrangement joins TRBV7-2 to TRBJ2-1; D not certain. The germline gives CDR1 SGHTA, CDR2 FQGNSA. The CDR3 spans 14 residues. Between the trimmed V and J ends, which lost 5 bases and 7 bases, there was a span of 15 bases. CDR3 coding DNA: TGTGCCAGCAGCGGAAACGGGTTTTTAAATGAGCAGTTCTTC. This translates into CASSGNGFLNEQFF. The whole variable domain, filled in from reference TRBV7-2 and TRBJ2-1, reads GAGVSQSPSNKVTEKGKDVELRCDPISGHTALYWYRQSLGQGLEFLIYFQGNSAPDKSGLPSDRFSAERTGGSVSTLTIQRTQQEDSAVYLCASSGNGFLNEQFFGPGTRLTVL.

In its sample, this clonotype was seen a few times. The DNA of the CDR3 is TGTGCCATCAGTGGGGGCTCTGGGGCCAACGTCCTGACTTTC. It specifies CAISGGSGANVLTF. The chain has TRBV10-3 and TRBJ2-6; D gene uncertain. The CDR3 has 14 residues. V lost 4 bases and J 0 bases, leaving 4 bases between the germline ends. Germline-derived CDR1 and CDR2 are ENHRY and SYGVKD.

This clonotype has more than one count but fewer than ten. The chain is built from TRBV7-8 and TRBJ2-5; D ambiguous. This CDR3 has 13 amino acids. V lost 1 base and J lost 5, with 8 bases in between. Germline-derived CDR1 and CDR2 are SGHVS and FQNEAQ. CDR3 DNA sequence: TGTGCCAGCAGCTTAGTGGCTTTTGAGACCCAGTACTTC. Its protein product is CASSLVAFETQYF.

The CDR3 here is CATSAGHLFSGANVLTF. In DNA, the CDR3 is TGTGCCACCTCTGCGGGACACCTCTTCTCTGGGGCCAACGTCCTGACTTTC. This sequence joins TRBV25-1 and TRBJ2-6; D is perhaps TRBD1 or TRBD2 (6 bases each). The CDR3 contains 17 residues. In germline, CDR1 is MGHDK, CDR2 SYGVNS. V was shortened by 10 bases and J by 0 bases, with 19 bases between the two germline ends.